The 25 T cell receptor beta chains in this list originate from one sample, sequenced in a study of tumor-infiltrating lymphocytes in localized non-small cell lung cancer. The protocol was immunoSEQ multiplex PCR, while the TCRdb copy is restricted to in-frame clones and leaves out a portion. The sample includes some 8,000 clones, almost 80% of them seen just once. Source material: uninvolved lung tissue not adjacent to the tumor. All receptors come from a human donor with non-small cell lung cancer.

This chain joins TRBV28 and TRBJ1-5, with 7 bases aligning to TRBD1. V dropped 6 bases and J dropped 5; count of bases not matched to a gene: 10. CDR3 length: 15 residues. Germline values: CDR1 MDHEN, CDR2 SYDVKM. The CDR3 DNA is TGTGCCAGCAGCCGCGACAGGGCCTTCTATCAGCCCCAGCATTTT. This sequence encodes CASSRDRAFYQPQHF.

The chain links TRBV5-4 to TRBJ2-7; 11 nucleotides line up with TRBD1. The CDR3 runs 15 residues. V lost 4 bases, J lost 5 bases, and 8 bases stayed unmatched. Germline CDR1 SGHNT, CDR2 YYREEE (reference sequence). CDR3 in amino acids: CASSPQPGQGDEQYF. The CDR3 nucleotides read TGTGCCAGCAGCCCCCAACCGGGACAGGGGGACGAGCAGTACTTC.

This rearrangement joins TRBV5-1 to TRBJ2-2; D gene ambiguous. Trimming stripped 3 bases from V and 1 base from J, with 19 bases between. The length of the CDR3 is 18 residues. Per germline, CDR1 SGHRS and CDR2 YFSETQ. The CDR3 DNA reads as TGCGCCAGCAGCTCTCTTCTGTTATCGGGTAGGAACACCGGGGAGCTGTTTTTT. Protein: CASSSLLLSGRNTGELFF.

The rearrangement joins TRBV4-2 to TRBJ1-4, with 8 bases matching TRBD1. The CDR3 extends over 16 amino acids. The germline gives CDR1 LGHNA, CDR2 YNFKEQ. V dropped 4 bases and J dropped 1; count of bases not matched to a gene: 5. For the CDR3, the DNA is TGTGCCAGCAGCCTGGCAGGGGGCATAACTAATGAAAAACTGTTTTTT. Protein: CASSLAGGITNEKLFF.

This chain connects TRBV2 to TRBJ2-3, with TRBD1 identical over 12 bases. The germline V gene has CDR1 SNHLY and CDR2 FYNNEI. The CDR3 consists of 16 residues. V shed 7 bases and J 5 bases; nucleotides not matched to a gene: 10. For the CDR3, the DNA is TGTGCCAGCACCAGCGGGACAGGGGGCAGTGGAGATACGCAGTATTTT. Residues: CASTSGTGGSGDTQYF.

The chain's CDR3 is CASSSPGLAGSYEQYF. CDR3 bases: TGTGCCAGCAGCTCTCCGGGACTAGCGGGATCCTACGAGCAGTACTTC. This sequence joins TRBV5-6 and TRBJ2-7, with 13 bases lining up with TRBD2. V lost 3 bases, J lost 1 base, and 4 bases stayed unmatched. Germline lookup yields CDR1 SGHDT and CDR2 YYEEEE. The CDR3 runs 16 residues.

The chain links TRBV30 to TRBJ2-3, with a possible D match to TRBD2 (6 bases). The CDR3 runs to 15 residues. From germline, CDR1 is GTSNPN and CDR2 SVGIG (reference sequence). Trimming left V 2 bases short and J 2 bases short, with 14 bases between. The DNA of the CDR3 is TGTGCCTGGAGTCGGGTCGGGGGATCCACAGATACGCAGTATTTT. Protein: CAWSRVGGSTDTQYF.

The chain has TRBV19 and TRBJ2-2; D is unclear. The germline CDR1 and CDR2 sequences are LNHDA and SQIVND (reference sequence). This CDR3 has 13 amino acids. V was clipped by 8 bases and J by 5 bases, with 12 bases between them. CDR3 protein: CASARSRTGELFF. The CDR3 DNA sequence: TGTGCCAGTGCCCGGTCACGTACCGGGGAGCTGTTTTTT.

This chain connects TRBV1 to TRBJ2-1; the table names TRBD2, a call not compared with the DNA. TRBV1 is listed as a pseudogene. The length of the CDR3 is 17 residues. CDR3 coding DNA: TGCACCAGCAGCCAAGGCGTAACTAGCGCCGCTTTCTATGAGCAGTTCTTC. The encoded protein is CTSSQGVTSAAFYEQFF.

This sequence joins TRBV27 and TRBJ2-3, with 9 bases that match TRBD2. V lost 0 bases to trimming and J lost 6 bases; unmatched junction nucleotides: 7. The CDR3 extends over 16 amino acids. From germline, CDR1 is MNHEY and CDR2 SMNVEV (reference sequence). CDR3 in DNA: TGTGCCAGCAGTTTATCGCTAGCGGGGAGGAGGGATACGCAGTATTTT. Its protein is CASSLSLAGRRDTQYF.

This clone was observed once. The CDR3 region is CASSLGGQGGNQPQHF. The CDR3 region has the DNA TGTGCCAGCAGCTTGGGCGGACAGGGCGGCAATCAGCCCCAGCATTTT. The J gene is TRBJ1-5, the V gene TRBV5-4, with 8 bases aligning to TRBD1. Trimming cost V 0 bases and J 2 bases; bases outside gene matches: 4. Germline V CDR1 and CDR2: SGHNT, YYREEE (reference sequence). The CDR3 extends over 16 amino acids.

The chain couples TRBV7-8 to TRBJ2-1; the match to TRBD2 covers 7 bases. In germline, CDR1 is SGHVS, CDR2 FQNEAQ. The length of the CDR3 is 16 residues. The J segment lost 0 bases and the V segment lost 5 bases, leaving 7 bases of the junction unmatched. For the CDR3, the DNA is TGTGCCAGCAGCAGAGCTAGCGGACGCTCCTACAATGAGCAGTTCTTC. It is translated as CASSRASGRSYNEQFF.

The gene calls are TRBV5-1 and TRBJ2-7; maybe TRBD2 (5 bases). Germline V gene lookup returns CDR1 SGHRS and CDR2 YFSETQ. The V and J ends lost 6 bases and 0 bases respectively, with 13 bases between them. The CDR3 extends over 14 amino acids. The CDR3 DNA reads as TGCGCCAGCAATAGTGTGGGGAGCTCCTACGAGCAGTACTTC. It codes for CASNSVGSSYEQYF.

There are a few counts of this clone. CDR3 region: CASSAHGTAGGNTIYF. The CDR3 coding sequence is TGTGCCAGCAGTGCCCACGGGACAGCCGGGGGAAACACCATATATTTT. The chain joins TRBV2 to TRBJ1-3; 7 bases are a match to TRBD1. Looked up from germline, CDR1 is SNHLY and CDR2 is FYNNEI. The trim removed 4 bases at V and 4 bases at J, leaving 10 bases unmatched. This CDR3 is 16 amino acids long.

The chain carries TRBV5-6 and TRBJ2-3; D remains ambiguous. Germline V gene lookup returns CDR1 SGHDT and CDR2 YYEEEE. The CDR3 totals 15 residues. V gave up 0 bases and J gave up 0 bases, with 8 bases separating them. The CDR3 sequence: CASSLGLSSTDTQYF. CDR3 sequence (DNA): TGTGCCAGCAGCTTGGGACTGTCTAGCACAGATACGCAGTATTTT.

The rearrangement uses TRBV2 and TRBJ1-1; weak D call: TRBD1 (6 bases). From germline, CDR1 is SNHLY and CDR2 FYNNEI. This CDR3 is 14 amino acids long. Trimming stripped 5 bases from V and 3 bases from J, with 13 bases between. In DNA form, the CDR3 reads TGTGCCAGCAGTCCTCAGGGGCAGGACACTGAAGCTTTCTTT. Amino acids: CASSPQGQDTEAFF.

The chain links TRBV6-6 to TRBJ2-2; no clear D gene. The CDR3 spans 13 residues. Trimming removed 4 bases at V and 2 bases at J, with 5 bases between. Germline-derived CDR1 and CDR2 are MNHNY and SVGAGI (reference sequence). CDR3 in DNA: TGTGCCAGCAGTTTCGCTAACACCGGGGAGCTGTTTTTT. This encodes CASSFANTGELFF.

This chain uses TRBV7-8 with TRBJ1-1, with no clear D. The CDR3 contains 13 residues. Germline V gene sequence: CDR1 SGHVS, CDR2 FQNEAQ. Trimming removed 2 bases from V and 4 bases from J, with 8 bases in between. CDR3 DNA sequence: TGTGCCAGCAGCTTACAGCGGGGCACTGAAGCTTTCTTT. Translating gives CASSLQRGTEAFF.

The V call is TRBV27, the J call TRBJ1-5; no firm D call. Per the germline V gene, CDR1 is MNHEY and CDR2 is SMNVEV (reference sequence). The length of the CDR3 is 12 residues. Between the trimmed V and J ends, which lost 4 bases and 4 bases, there was a span of 5 bases. The CDR3 DNA reads TGTGCCAGCAGTTCCCATAATCAGCCCCAGCATTTT. Translating it yields CASSSHNQPQHF.

The chain employs TRBV7-7 and TRBJ2-5; unclear D gene. The CDR3 length is 13 residues. V was clipped by 2 bases and J by 0 bases, with 4 bases between them. The V gene's germline CDR1 is SSHAT and CDR2 FNYEAQ (reference sequence). This CDR3 reads CASSLNHQETQYF. The CDR3 nucleotides read TGTGCCAGCAGCTTAAACCACCAAGAGACCCAGTACTTC.

J is TRBJ1-1 and V is TRBV28; D remains unclear. Trimming pared 3 bases from V and 2 bases from J, leaving 7 bases between. The CDR3 sequence is 13 residues long. Germline-derived CDR1 and CDR2 are MDHEN and SYDVKM. The CDR3 here is CASSFMPNTEAFF. CDR3 DNA sequence: TGTGCCAGCAGTTTTATGCCTAACACTGAAGCTTTCTTT.

The chain employs TRBV27 and TRBJ2-4; 12 bases align to TRBD2. Trimming at V came to 5 bases and at J to 3 bases, leaving 5 bases not matched to a gene. This CDR3 is built from 16 residues. CDR1 and CDR2 (germline): MNHEY, SMNVEV (reference sequence). The CDR3 region has the DNA TGTGCCAGCAGTCCCCGGACTAGCGGGAACAAAAACATTCAGTACTTC. Amino acid sequence: CASSPRTSGNKNIQYF.

CDR3 nucleotides: TGCGCCAGCAGCCAAGATAGGGGCGACTTCTACGAGCAGTACTTC. Translating gives CASSQDRGDFYEQYF. V usage is TRBV4-1 and J usage is TRBJ2-7, with D possibly being TRBD1 (5 bases). Between the trimmed V and J ends, which lost 0 bases and 3 bases, there was a span of 12 bases. This CDR3 comprises 15 residues. Germline V gene data show CDR1 as MGHRA and CDR2 as YSYEKL.

This rearrangement joins TRBV7-7 to TRBJ2-3; maybe TRBD1 (6 bases). Germline CDR1 SSHAT, CDR2 FNYEAQ (reference sequence). The length of the CDR3 is 14 residues. Trimming removed 5 bases at V and 2 bases at J, with 11 bases between. The CDR3 sequence is CASSQGGFTDTQYF. The CDR3 DNA reads as TGTGCCAGCAGCCAAGGGGGATTCACAGATACGCAGTATTTT.

This chain uses TRBV28 with TRBJ2-7, with TRBD1 matching 12 bases. The CDR3 length is 15 residues. J gave up 5 bases and V 6 bases, and 8 bases lay outside the gene matches. CDR1 is MDHEN and CDR2 is SYDVKM in the germline V gene. CDR3 residues: CASSPGQGAANEQYF. The CDR3 coding sequence is TGTGCCAGCAGCCCGGGACAGGGGGCGGCTAACGAGCAGTACTTC.